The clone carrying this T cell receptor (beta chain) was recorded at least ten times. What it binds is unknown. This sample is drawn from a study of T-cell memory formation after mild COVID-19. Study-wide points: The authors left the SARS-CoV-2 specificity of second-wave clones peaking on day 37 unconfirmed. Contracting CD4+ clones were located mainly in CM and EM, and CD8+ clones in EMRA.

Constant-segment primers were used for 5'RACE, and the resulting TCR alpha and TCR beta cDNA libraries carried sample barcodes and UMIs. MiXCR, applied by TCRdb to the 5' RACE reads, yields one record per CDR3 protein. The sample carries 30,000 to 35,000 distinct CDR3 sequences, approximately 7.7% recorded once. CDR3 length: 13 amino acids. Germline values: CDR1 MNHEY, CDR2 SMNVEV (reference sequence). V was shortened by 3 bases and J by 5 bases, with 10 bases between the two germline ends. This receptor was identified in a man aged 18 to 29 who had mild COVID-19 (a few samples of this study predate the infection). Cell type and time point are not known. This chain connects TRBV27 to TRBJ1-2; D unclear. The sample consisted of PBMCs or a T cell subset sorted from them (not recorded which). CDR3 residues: CASSLTGLYGYTF. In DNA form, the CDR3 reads TGTGCCAGCAGTTTGACCGGACTGTATGGCTACACCTTC.